This T cell receptor beta chain came from a study of T cells in Graves' hyperthyroidism and ophthalmopathy. To note about this clonotype: As yet, its antigen is unknown.

Findings of the study overall: Stable hyperthyroidism was told apart from ophthalmopathy by a model built on 13 V-J features. Most clonotypes that expanded in the thyroid above 0.001 also showed up in blood.

Germline values: CDR1 MGHDK, CDR2 SYGVNS. The CDR3 extends over 14 amino acids. V lost 6 bases, J lost 3 bases, and 14 bases lay in between. TCR beta CDR3 regions were amplified from RNA transcripts. A first-round RT-PCR of the TCR CDR3 used the HTBI primer set. TCRdb used MiXCR to reprocess the multiplex PCR reads, holding one entry per CDR3 protein. The sample has 750,000 to 950,000 distinct CDR3 sequences, 35% to 45% seen once; the top ten hold 8.9%. Calling Graves' hyperthyroidism stable meant ophthalmopathy did not progress within 18 months. Sequenced material: blood. The origin of this receptor is a young man with Graves' hyperthyroidism. This chain uses TRBV25-1 with TRBJ2-5; D is unresolved. CDR3 bases: TGTGCCAGCAGCTTCGCAGCTAAGAAAGAGACCCAGTACTTC. The encoded protein is CASSFAAKKETQYF.